The 15 T cell receptor beta chains reported below all come from one sample, sequenced in a study of regulatory T cells in long-lasting Graves disease. CDR3-region Arm-PCR and iRepertoire HTBI primers produced the TCR beta libraries. TCRdb recomputed calls from the multiplex PCR reads with MiXCR, one row per CDR3 protein. The sample holds about 500,000 distinct CDR3 sequences, around 12% seen once. Specified time point: newly diagnosed GD, antithyroid drugs for less than 3 months. With RNA extracted from PBMCs as input, the TCR library was made. These data also formed part of another study, on T cells in Graves' hyperthyroidism and ophthalmopathy.

Sequencing used peripheral blood mononuclear cells (PBMCs), obtained at new diagnosis, from a patient treated with antithyroid drugs. The origin of the receptors is a woman between 25 and 40 years old with Graves disease.

The sample holds many counts of this clonotype. The chain has TRBV28 and TRBJ2-4; D is ambiguous. Germline V gene sequence: CDR1 MDHEN, CDR2 SYDVKM. V lost 7 bases to trimming and J lost 6 bases, with 19 bases between them. This CDR3 has 15 amino acids. The CDR3 here is CASKVGWRLGNIQYF. CDR3 nucleotides: TGTGCCAGCAAGGTGGGGTGGCGGCTGGGAAACATTCAGTACTTC.

There are many counts of this clonotype. Here the CDR3 DNA reads TGCAGTGCTAGACCGAACTCTGGAAACACCATATATTTT. Its translation is CSARPNSGNTIYF. The J gene is TRBJ1-3, the V gene TRBV20-1, with D unclear. V lost 2 bases, J lost 0 bases, and 5 bases lay in between. This CDR3 contains 13 residues. The germline CDR1 and CDR2 sequences are DFQATT and SNEGSKA (reference sequence).

This clonotype appeared many times. The gene calls are TRBV18 and TRBJ1-1; D gene unclear. V was cut by 3 bases and J by 10 bases, with 15 bases left in between. This CDR3 comprises 13 residues. Germline V CDR1 and CDR2: KGHSH, LQKENI. CDR3 nucleotides: TGTGCCAGCTCACCCGGGAGAGAGGGAGGAGCTTTCTTT. Translation gives CASSPGREGGAFF.

The chain has TRBV20-1 and TRBJ2-7; no clear D gene. The CDR3 has 13 residues. Germline lookup yields CDR1 DFQATT and CDR2 SNEGSKA (reference sequence). V dropped 3 bases and J dropped 2 bases, with 11 bases sitting between them. CDR3: CSARAPKPYEQYF. CDR3 nucleotide sequence: TGCAGTGCTAGGGCCCCCAAACCCTACGAGCAGTACTTC.

At least ten counts were recorded for this clonotype. The V and J genes are TRBV5-5 and TRBJ2-7, with a possible D match to TRBD1 (6 bases). Germline V lookup: CDR1 SGHKS, CDR2 YYEKEE (reference sequence). V was pared by 1 base and J by 4 bases, with 18 bases between. The CDR3 totals 16 residues. The CDR3 DNA is TGTGCCAGCAGCTTGACCATTGGGGGCAGGGCGTACGAGCAGTACTTC. It codes for CASSLTIGGRAYEQYF.

This clonotype appeared many times. The chain uses TRBV18 and TRBJ2-7, with a possible D match to TRBD1 (6 bases). The CDR3 has 16 amino acids. Germline CDR1 is KGHSH and CDR2 is LQKENI. Between the trimmed V and J ends, which lost 4 bases and 4 bases, there was a span of 20 bases. In DNA form, the CDR3 reads TGTGCCAGCTCACGGAGACCCGGGACACAATCTTACGAGCAGTACTTC. It translates to CASSRRPGTQSYEQYF.

This clonotype was seen ten or more times. The J gene is TRBJ2-2, the V gene TRBV27; 14 nucleotides agree with TRBD2. This CDR3 contains 19 residues. Per the germline V gene, CDR1 is MNHEY and CDR2 is SMNVEV (reference sequence). Trimming took 4 bases from V and 1 from J; bases not matched to a gene: 8. Here the CDR3 DNA reads TGTGCCAGCAGTTCGGGACTAGCGGGAGTAATAAGGAACACCGGGGAGCTGTTTTTT. Translating it yields CASSSGLAGVIRNTGELFF.

This clonotype has a count of ten or more. The chain has TRBV7-2 and TRBJ2-3, with TRBD2 identical over 9 bases. This CDR3 contains 16 residues. V gave up 5 bases and J gave up 4 bases; unmatched junction bases: 10. Germline lookup yields CDR1 SGHTA and CDR2 FQGNSA. CDR3 nucleotide sequence: TGTGCCAGCAGCCCGCGGGGAGCGGGAGGCCCAGATACGCAGTATTTT. It yields the protein CASSPRGAGGPDTQYF.

Ten or more counts support this clonotype. CDR3 protein: CASSPGQGDEKLFF. CDR3 nucleotide sequence: TGTGCCAGTAGTCCGGGACAGGGCGACGAAAAACTGTTTTTT. The rearrangement uses TRBV19 and TRBJ1-4; 9 positions agree with TRBD1. The germline V gene encodes CDR1 LNHDA and CDR2 SQIVND (reference sequence). CDR3 length equals 14 residues. J was trimmed by 8 bases and V by 5 bases; bases with no gene match: 6.

This clonotype was seen at least ten times. The genes are TRBV19 and TRBJ1-1, with D perhaps matching TRBD1 (5 bases). Germline assignment: CDR1 LNHDA and CDR2 SQIVND (reference sequence). The CDR3 extends over 14 amino acids. Trimming took 4 bases from V and 11 from J, leaving 20 bases between them. For the CDR3, the DNA is TGTGCCAGTAGTAGTTCCCGACAGACCCGAGGGGCTTTCTTT. This translates into CASSSSRQTRGAFF.

V and J are TRBV20-1 and TRBJ1-2; D ambiguous. Trimming left V 3 bases short and J 4 bases short, with 6 bases between. This CDR3 has 11 amino acids. Germline CDR1 reads DFQATT; CDR2 reads SNEGSKA (reference sequence). DNA for the CDR3: TGCAGTGCTAGGGACGGCTATGGCTACACCTTC. Protein product: CSARDGYGYTF.

A few counts support this clonotype. This rearrangement joins TRBV5-1 to TRBJ2-1, with D possibly being TRBD2 (6 bases). The germline V and J ends were trimmed by 7 bases and 5 bases, with 13 bases remaining between them. In germline, CDR1 is SGHRS, CDR2 YFSETQ. The CDR3 contains 13 residues. The CDR3 DNA follows: TGCGCCAGCCGCTCTAGCGAGGACAATGAGCAGTTCTTC. It is translated as CASRSSEDNEQFF. The variable domain in full, completed from reference TRBV5-1 and TRBJ2-1, reads KAGVTQTPRYLIKTRGQQVTLSCSPISGHRSVSWYQQTPGQGLQFLFEYFSETQRNKGNFPGRFSGRQFSNSRSEMNVSTLELGDSALYLCASRSSEDNEQFFGPGTRLTVL.

This clonotype was seen a handful of times. The chain carries TRBV9 and TRBJ2-4; the D gene could be TRBD1 or TRBD2 (5 bases each). This CDR3 comprises 15 residues. V shed 3 bases and J shed 4 bases, with 14 bases lying between them. CDR1 and CDR2 from the germline V gene are SGDLS and YYNGEE. For the CDR3, the DNA is TGTGCCAGCAGCGCCCATATCGAGGGGAAAAACATTCAGTACTTC. Its translation is CASSAHIEGKNIQYF.

This clonotype has a count of ten or more. The V call is TRBV12-3 or TRBV12-4, the J call TRBJ2-2, with D unresolved. CDR3 length: 15 residues. V lost 5 bases to trimming and J lost 6 bases, with 16 bases between them. CDR3 DNA: TGTGCCAGCAGTAAACACTTGGCCTACTCCGGGGAGCTGTTTTTT. Its translation: CASSKHLAYSGELFF.

This clonotype was seen at least ten times. The rearrangement links TRBV27 to TRBJ2-5, with 8 positions matching TRBD2. The V gene's germline CDR1 is MNHEY and CDR2 SMNVEV (reference sequence). J was trimmed by 4 bases and V by 7 bases; bases with no gene match: 8. The CDR3 loop spans 14 amino acids. CDR3: CASMKAGVAETQYF. DNA for the CDR3: TGTGCCAGCATGAAAGCGGGAGTGGCAGAGACCCAGTACTTC.